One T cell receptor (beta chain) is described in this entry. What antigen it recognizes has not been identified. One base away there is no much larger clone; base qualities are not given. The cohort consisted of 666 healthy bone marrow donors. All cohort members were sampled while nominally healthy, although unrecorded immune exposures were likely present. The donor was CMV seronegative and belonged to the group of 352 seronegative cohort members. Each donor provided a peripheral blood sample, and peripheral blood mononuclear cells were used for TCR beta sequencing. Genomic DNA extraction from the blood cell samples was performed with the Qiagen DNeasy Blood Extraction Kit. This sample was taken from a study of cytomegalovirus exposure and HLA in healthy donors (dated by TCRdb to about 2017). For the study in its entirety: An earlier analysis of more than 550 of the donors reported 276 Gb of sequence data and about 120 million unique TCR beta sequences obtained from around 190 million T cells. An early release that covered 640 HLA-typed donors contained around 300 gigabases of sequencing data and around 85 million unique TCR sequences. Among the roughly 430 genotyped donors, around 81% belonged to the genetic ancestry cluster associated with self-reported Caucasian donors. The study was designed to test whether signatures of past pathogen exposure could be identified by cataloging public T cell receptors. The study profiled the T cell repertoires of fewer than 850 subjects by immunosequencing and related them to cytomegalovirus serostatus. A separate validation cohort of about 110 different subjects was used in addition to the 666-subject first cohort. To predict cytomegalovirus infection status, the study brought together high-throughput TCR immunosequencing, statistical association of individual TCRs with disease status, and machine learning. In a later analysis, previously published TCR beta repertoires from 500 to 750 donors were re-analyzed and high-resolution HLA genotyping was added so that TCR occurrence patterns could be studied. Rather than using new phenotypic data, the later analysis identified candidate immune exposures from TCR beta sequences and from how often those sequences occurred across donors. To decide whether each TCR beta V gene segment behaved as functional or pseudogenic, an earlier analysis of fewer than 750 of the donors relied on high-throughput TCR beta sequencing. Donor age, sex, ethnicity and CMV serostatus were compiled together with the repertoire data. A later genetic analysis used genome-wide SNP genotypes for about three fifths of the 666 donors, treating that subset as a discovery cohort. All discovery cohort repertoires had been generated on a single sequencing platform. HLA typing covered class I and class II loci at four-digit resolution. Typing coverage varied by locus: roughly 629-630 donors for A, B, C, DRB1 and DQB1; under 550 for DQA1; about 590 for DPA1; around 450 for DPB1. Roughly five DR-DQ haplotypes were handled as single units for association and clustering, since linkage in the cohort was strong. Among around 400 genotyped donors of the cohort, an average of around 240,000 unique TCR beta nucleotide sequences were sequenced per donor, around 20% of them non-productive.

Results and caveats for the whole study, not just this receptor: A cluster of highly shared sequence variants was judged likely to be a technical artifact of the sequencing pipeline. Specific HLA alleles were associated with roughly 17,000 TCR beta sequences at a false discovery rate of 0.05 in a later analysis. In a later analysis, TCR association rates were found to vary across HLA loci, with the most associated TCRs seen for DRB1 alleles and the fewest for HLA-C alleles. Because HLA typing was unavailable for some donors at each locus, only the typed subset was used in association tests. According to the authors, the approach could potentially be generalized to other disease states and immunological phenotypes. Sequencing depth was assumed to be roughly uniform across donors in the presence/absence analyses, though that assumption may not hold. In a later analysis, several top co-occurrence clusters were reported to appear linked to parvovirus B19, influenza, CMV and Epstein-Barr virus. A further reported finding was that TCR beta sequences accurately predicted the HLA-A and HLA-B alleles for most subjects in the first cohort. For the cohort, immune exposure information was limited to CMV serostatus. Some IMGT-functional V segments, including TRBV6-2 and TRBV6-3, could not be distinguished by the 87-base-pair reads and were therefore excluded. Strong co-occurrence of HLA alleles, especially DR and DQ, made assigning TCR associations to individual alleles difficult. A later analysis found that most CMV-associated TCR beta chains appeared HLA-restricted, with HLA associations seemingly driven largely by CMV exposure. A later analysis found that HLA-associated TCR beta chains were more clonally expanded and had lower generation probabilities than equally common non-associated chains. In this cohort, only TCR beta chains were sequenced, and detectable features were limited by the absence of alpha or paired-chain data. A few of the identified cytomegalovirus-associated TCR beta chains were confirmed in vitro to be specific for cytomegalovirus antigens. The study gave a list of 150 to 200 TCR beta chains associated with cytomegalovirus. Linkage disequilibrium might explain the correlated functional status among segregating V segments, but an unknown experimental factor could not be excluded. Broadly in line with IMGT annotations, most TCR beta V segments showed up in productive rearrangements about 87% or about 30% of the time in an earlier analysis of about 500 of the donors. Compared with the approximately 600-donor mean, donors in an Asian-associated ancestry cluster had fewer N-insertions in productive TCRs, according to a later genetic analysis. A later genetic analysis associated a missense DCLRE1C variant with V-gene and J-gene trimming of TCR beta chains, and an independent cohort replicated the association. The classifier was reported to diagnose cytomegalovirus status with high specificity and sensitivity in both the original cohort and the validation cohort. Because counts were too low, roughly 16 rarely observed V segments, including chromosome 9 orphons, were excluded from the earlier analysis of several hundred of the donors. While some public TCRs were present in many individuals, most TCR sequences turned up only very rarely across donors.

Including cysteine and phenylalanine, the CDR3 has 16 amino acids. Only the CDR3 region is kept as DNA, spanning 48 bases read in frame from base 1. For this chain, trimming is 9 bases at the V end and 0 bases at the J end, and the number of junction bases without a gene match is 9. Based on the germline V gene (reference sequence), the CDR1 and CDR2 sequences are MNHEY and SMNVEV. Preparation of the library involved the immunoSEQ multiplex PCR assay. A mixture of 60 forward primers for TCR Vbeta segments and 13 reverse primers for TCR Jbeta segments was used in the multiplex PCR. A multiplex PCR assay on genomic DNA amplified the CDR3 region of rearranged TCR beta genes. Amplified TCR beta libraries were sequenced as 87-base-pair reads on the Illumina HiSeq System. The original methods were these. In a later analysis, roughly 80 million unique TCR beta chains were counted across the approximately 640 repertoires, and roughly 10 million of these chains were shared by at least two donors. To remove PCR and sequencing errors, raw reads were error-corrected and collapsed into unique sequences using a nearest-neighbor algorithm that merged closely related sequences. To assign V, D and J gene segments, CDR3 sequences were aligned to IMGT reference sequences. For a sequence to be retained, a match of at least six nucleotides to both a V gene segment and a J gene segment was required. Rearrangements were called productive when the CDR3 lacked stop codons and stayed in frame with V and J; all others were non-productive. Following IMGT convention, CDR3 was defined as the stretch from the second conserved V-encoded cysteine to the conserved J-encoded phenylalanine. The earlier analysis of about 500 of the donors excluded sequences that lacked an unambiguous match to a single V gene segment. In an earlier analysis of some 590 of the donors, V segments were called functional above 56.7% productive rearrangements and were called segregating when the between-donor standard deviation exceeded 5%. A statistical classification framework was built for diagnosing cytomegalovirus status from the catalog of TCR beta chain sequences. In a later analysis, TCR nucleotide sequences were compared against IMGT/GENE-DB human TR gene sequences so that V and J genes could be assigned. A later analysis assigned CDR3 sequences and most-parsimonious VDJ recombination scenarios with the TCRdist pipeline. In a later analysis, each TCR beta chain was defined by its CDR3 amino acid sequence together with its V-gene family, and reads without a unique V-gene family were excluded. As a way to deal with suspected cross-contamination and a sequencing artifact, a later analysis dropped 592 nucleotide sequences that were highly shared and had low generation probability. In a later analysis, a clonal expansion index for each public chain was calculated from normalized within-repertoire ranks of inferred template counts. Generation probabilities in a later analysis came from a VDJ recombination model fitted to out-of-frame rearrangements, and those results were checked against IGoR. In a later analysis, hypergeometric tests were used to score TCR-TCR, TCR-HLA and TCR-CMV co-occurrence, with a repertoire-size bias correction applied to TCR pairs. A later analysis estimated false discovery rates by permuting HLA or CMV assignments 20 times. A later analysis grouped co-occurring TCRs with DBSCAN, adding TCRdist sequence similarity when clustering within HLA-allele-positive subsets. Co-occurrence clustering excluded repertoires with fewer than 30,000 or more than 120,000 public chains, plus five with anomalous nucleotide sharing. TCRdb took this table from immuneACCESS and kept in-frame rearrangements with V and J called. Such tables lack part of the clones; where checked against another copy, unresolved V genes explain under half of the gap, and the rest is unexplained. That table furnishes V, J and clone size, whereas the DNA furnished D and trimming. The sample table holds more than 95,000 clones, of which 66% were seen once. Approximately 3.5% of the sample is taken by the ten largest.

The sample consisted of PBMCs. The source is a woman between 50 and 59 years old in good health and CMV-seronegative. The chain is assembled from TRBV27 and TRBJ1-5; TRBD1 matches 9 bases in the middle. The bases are TGTGCCAGTGGGACCCGGGGACAGGGTAGCAATCAGCCCCAGCATTTT. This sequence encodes CASGTRGQGSNQPQHF.